The sequence of this TCR beta chain was determined in a study of molecular identifiers for immune sequencing clone quantification. Whole-study findings and limits: Reports indicate spiked Jurkat TCR RNA from one cell could be found among about 1 million naive cells. Clones with over 20 RNA copies captured over 98% of effector molecules but under 1% of naive ones.

About this clonotype: What it binds is unknown.

Investigators produced naive CD8 libraries from about 20,000 to 1,000,000 sorted cells, drawing on 10%, 30% or 50% RNA. V was pared by 0 bases and J by 2 bases, with 6 bases of the junction left unmatched. The CDR3 is 18 amino acids. Germline V gives CDR1 MNHEY, CDR2 SVGEGT. TCRdb fed the PCR reads into MiXCR, producing one record per CDR3 protein. The table includes approximately 630,000 distinct CDR3 sequences, about 25% detected once. The genes are TRBV6-2 or TRBV6-3 and TRBJ2-1; 11 bases match TRBD2. The sample comprised naive CD8+ T cells from blood, with Jurkat cell RNA spiked in. The sample's subset: FACS-sorted CD8+CD4-CCR7+CD45RA+ naive T cells. This clonotype originated in a human donor in good health. Some libraries in this study had Jurkat cell RNA spiked in. As DNA, the CDR3 is TGTGCCAGCAGTTACTCGGTTGGTAGCGGGGGGGCCTACAATGAGCAGTTCTTC. This translates into CASSYSVGSGGAYNEQFF.